This TCR beta chain was obtained from a study of T cells after yellow fever vaccination. Whole-study results and caveats: Reappearance after the booster was observed for most primary-vaccination clones (96% CD4, more than 70% CD8). Bulk-population clonotypes that are abundant could appear as contaminants in FACS-sorted repertoires. Although most clonotypes did not, a small share appeared in both CD4 and CD8 compartments.

This clonotype was seen a few times. The antigen is not known. Template switching by 5'RACE produced TCR cDNA, adding a universal primer site and UMIs. From the 5' RACE reads, TCRdb called clonotypes with MiXCR, one entry per CDR3 protein. This table has 300,000 to 350,000 distinct CDR3 sequences, 3% to 4.5% appearing once. The germline V and J ends were trimmed by 0 bases and 5 bases, with 19 bases remaining between them. The V gene's germline CDR1 is LGHDT and CDR2 YNNKEL (reference sequence). CDR3 length equals 17 residues. The clonotype originates from a man aged 18 to 29 who received the YFV17D yellow fever vaccine. The rearrangement links TRBV3-1 to TRBJ1-2; D is undetermined. The specimen was PBMCs, collected 5 days after the yellow fever booster vaccination. CDR3 in DNA: TGTGCCAGCAGCCAAGATCTGGCAGGTTCGCGATCGTATGGCTACACCTTC. Its translation is CASSQDLAGSRSYGYTF.